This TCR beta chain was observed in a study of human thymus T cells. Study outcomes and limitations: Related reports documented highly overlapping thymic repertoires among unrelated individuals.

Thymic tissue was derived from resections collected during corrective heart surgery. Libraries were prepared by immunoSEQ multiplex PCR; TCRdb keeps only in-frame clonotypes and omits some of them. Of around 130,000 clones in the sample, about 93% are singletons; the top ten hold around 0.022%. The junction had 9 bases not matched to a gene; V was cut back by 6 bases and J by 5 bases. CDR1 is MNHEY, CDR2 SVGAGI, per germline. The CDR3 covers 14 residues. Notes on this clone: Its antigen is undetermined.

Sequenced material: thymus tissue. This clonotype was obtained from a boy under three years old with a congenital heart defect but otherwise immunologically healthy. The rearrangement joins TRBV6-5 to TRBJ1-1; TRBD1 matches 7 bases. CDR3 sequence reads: CASRQTQGRTEAFF. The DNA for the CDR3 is TGTGCCAGCAGACAAACACAGGGGAGGACTGAAGCTTTCTTT.